The text below deals with one T cell receptor (beta chain). Its antigen is unknown. The memory fraction was CD4+CD45RO+CD25- cells. Constant-region reverse primers amplified full-length variable regions, followed by semi-nested Nested Universal Primer A PCR. TCRdb redid the calling of the 5' RACE reads with MiXCR, one entry per CDR3 protein. The sample yields approximately 42,000 distinct CDR3 sequences, just under 30% seen once. Study-level findings and limits: Tumor-infiltrating Treg TCR alpha and beta sequences overlapped most with tumor naive CD4+ T cells, then blood naive.

J gave up 2 bases and V 6 bases, and 5 bases lay outside the gene matches. Germline loops: CDR1 DFQATT, CDR2 SNEGSKA (reference sequence). This CDR3 is built from 13 residues. This receptor was obtained from a female donor with breast cancer. The source material was memory CD4+ T cells sorted from a lymph node. Subset: memory CD4+ T cells, CD4+CD45RO+CD25-. The J gene is TRBJ2-7, the V gene TRBV20-1; 9 bases agree with TRBD1. The CDR3 bases are TGCAGTGCACCGACAGGGGGGGCCTACGAGCAGTACTTC. Amino acids: CSAPTGGAYEQYF.